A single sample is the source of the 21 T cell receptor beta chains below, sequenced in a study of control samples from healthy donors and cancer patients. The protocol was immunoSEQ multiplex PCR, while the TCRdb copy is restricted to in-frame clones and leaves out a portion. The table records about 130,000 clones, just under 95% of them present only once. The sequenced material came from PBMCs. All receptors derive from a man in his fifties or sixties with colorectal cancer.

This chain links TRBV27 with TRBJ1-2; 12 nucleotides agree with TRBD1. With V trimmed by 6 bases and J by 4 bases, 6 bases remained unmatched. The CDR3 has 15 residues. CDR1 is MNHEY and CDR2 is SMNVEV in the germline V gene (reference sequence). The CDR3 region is CASSGTGGSFYGYTF. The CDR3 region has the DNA TGTGCCAGCAGCGGGACAGGGGGCTCGTTCTATGGCTACACCTTC.

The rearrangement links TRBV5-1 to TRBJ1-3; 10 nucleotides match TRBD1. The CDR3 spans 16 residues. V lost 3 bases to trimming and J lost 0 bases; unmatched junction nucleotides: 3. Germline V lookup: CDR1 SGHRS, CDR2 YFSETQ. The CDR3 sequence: CASSWGDRGSGNTIYF. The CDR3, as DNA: TGCGCCAGCAGCTGGGGGGACAGGGGCTCTGGAAACACCATATATTTT.

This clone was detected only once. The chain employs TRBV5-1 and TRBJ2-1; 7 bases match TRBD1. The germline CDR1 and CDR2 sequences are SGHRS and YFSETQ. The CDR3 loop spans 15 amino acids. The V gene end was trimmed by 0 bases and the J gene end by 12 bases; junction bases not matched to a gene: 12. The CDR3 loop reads CASSLEGQRLWGQFF. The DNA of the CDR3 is TGCGCCAGCAGCTTGGAGGGACAGCGCCTTTGGGGGCAGTTCTTC.

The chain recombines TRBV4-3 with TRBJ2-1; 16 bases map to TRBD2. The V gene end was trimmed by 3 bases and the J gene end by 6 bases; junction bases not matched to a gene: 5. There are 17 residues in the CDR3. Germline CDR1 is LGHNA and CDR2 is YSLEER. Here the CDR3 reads CASSQGTSGGAVNEQFF. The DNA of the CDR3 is TGCGCCAGCAGCCAGGGGACTAGCGGGGGGGCCGTCAATGAGCAGTTCTTC.

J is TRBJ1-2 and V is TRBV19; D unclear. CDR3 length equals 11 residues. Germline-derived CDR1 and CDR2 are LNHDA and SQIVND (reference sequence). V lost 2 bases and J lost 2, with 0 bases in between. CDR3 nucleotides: TGTGCCAGTAGTATAAACTATGGCTACACCTTC. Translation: CASSINYGYTF. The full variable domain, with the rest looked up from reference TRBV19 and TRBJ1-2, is DGGITQSPKYLFRKEGQNVTLSCEQNLNHDAMYWYRQDPGQGLRLIYYSQIVNDFQKGDIAEGYSVSREKKESFPLTVTSAQKNPTAFYLCASSINYGYTFGSGTRLTVV.

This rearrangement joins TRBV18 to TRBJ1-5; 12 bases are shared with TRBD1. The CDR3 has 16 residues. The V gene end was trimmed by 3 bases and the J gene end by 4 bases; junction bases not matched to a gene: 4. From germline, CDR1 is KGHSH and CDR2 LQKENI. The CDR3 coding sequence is TGTGCCAGCTCACCCCCGGGACAGGGGGCGAATCAGCCCCAGCATTTT. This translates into CASSPPGQGANQPQHF.

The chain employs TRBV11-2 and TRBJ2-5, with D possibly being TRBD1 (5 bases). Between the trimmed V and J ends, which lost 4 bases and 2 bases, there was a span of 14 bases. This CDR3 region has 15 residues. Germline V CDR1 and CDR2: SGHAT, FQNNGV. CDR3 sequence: CASSSPLDSQETQYF. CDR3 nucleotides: TGTGCCAGCAGCTCGCCACTTGACAGTCAAGAGACCCAGTACTTC. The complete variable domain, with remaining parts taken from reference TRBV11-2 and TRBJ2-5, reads EAGVAQSPRYKIIEKRQSVAFWCNPISGHATLYWYQQILGQGPKLLIQFQNNGVVDDSQLPKDRFSAERLKGVDSTLKIQPAKLEDSAVYLCASSSPLDSQETQYFGPGTRLLVL.

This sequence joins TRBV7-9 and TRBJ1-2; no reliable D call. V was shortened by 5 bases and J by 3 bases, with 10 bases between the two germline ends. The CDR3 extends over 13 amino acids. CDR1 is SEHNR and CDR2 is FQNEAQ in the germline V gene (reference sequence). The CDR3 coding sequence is TGTGCCAGCAGCCCCGGGAGAGACTATGGCTACACCTTC. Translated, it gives CASSPGRDYGYTF.

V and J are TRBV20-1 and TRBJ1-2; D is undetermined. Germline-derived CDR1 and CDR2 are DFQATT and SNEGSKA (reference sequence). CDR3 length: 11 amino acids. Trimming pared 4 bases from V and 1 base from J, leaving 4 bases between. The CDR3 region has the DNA TGCAGTGCTATGATTAACTATGGCTACACCTTC. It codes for CSAMINYGYTF.

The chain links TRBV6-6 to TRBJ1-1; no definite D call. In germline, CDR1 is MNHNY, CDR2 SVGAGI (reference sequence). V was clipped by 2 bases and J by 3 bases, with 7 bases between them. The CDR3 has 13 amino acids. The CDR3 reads CASSYEEDTEAFF. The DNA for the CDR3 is TGTGCCAGCAGTTACGAGGAGGACACTGAAGCTTTCTTT.

CDR3 protein: CASSQGDRGPADTQYF. The CDR3 coding sequence is TGCGCCAGCAGCCAGGGGGACAGGGGTCCCGCAGATACGCAGTATTTT. The chain has TRBV4-3 and TRBJ2-3, with 10 bases lining up with TRBD1. The CDR3 length is 16 residues. The V gene end was trimmed by 3 bases and the J gene end by 4 bases; junction bases not matched to a gene: 7. Per germline, CDR1 LGHNA and CDR2 YSLEER.

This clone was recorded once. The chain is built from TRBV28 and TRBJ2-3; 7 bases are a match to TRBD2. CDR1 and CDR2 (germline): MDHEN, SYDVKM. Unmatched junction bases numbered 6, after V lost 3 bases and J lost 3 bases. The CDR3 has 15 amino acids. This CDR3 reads CASSFPGGGTDTQYF. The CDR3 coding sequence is TGTGCCAGCAGTTTTCCGGGGGGAGGGACAGATACGCAGTATTTT.

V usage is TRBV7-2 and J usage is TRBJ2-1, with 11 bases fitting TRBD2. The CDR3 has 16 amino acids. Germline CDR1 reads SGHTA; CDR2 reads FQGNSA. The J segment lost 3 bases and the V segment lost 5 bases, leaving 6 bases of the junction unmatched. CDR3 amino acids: CASSPSLAGGYNEQFF. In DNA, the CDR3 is TGTGCCAGCAGCCCTTCGCTAGCGGGGGGCTACAATGAGCAGTTCTTC.

The CDR3 nucleotides are TGTGCCATCAGTGAGTCCCGAACAGGGGTCTCCTACAATGAGCAGTTCTTC. It codes for CAISESRTGVSYNEQFF. The chain links TRBV10-3 to TRBJ2-1; 7 bases fit TRBD1. J gave up 0 bases and V 0 bases, and 5 bases lay outside the gene matches. CDR3 length: 17 amino acids. Germline CDR1 and CDR2: ENHRY and SYGVKD.

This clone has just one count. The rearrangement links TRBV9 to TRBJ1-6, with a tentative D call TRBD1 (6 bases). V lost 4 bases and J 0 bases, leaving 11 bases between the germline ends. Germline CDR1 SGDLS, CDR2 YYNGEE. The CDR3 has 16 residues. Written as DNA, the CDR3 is TGTGCCAGCAGCCCAAGGGGGAGCTCCTATAATTCACCCCTCCACTTT. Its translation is CASSPRGSSYNSPLHF.

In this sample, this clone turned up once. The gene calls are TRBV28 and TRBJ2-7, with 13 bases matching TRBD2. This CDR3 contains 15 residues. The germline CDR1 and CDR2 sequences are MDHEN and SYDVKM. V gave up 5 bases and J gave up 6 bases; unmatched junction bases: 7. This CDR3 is CASSPTSGGWGEQYF. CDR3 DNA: TGTGCCAGCAGTCCGACTAGCGGGGGGTGGGGCGAGCAGTACTTC.

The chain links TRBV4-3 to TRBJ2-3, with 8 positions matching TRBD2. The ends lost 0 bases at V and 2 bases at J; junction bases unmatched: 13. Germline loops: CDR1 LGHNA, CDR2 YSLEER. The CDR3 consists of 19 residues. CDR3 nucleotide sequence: TGCGCCAGCAGCCAAGATCTTAACGGGGGGGCCTCATCCACAGATACGCAGTATTTT. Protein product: CASSQDLNGGASSTDTQYF.

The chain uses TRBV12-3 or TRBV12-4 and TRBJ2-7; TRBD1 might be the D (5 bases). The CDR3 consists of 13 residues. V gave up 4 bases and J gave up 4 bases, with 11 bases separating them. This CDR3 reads CASSSTGVYEQYF. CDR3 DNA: TGTGCCAGCAGTTCAACAGGAGTATACGAGCAGTACTTC.

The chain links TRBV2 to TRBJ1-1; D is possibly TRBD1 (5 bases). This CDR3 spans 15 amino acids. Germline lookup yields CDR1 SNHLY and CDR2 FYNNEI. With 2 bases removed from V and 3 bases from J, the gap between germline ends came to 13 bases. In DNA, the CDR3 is TGTGCCAGCAGTGAACGGAGGGGTCGGGACACTGAAGCTTTCTTT. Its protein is CASSERRGRDTEAFF.

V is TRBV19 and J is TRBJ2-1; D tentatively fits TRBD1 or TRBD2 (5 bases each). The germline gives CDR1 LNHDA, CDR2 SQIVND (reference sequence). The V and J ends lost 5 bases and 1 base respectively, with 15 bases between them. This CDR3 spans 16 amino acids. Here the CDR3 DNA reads TGTGCCAGTAGTCCTCGGGGCTCAGGATCCTACAATGAGCAGTTCTTC. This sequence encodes CASSPRGSGSYNEQFF.

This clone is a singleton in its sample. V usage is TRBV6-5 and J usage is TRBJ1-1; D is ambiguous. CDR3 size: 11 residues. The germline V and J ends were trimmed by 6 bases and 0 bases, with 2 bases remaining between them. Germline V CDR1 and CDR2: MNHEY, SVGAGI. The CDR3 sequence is CASRLNTEAFF. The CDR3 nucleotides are TGTGCCAGCAGACTGAACACTGAAGCTTTCTTT.